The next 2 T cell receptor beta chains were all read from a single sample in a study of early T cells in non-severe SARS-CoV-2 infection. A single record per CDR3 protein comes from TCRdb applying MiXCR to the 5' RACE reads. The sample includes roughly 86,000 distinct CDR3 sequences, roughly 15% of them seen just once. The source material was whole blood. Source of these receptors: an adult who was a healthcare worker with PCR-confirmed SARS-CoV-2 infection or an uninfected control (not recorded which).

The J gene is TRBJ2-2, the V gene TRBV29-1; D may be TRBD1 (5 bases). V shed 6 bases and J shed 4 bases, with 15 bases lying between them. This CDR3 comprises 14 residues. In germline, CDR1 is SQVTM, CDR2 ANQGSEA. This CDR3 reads CSVKVGASTGELFF. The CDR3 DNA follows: TGCAGCGTCAAAGTTGGGGCGAGCACCGGGGAGCTGTTTTTT.

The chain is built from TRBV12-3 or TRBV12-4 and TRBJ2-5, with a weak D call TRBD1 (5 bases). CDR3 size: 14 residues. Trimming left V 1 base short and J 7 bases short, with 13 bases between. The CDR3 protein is CASSLEGAPGTQYF. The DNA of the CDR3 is TGTGCCAGCAGTTTAGAAGGGGCACCCGGGACCCAGTACTTC.